This TCR beta chain appears in the sequencing data of a study of blood T cell repertoires in COVID-19. Background on the study: Both acute and convalescent COVID-19 samples were obtained from the United States, Italy and Spain. The analysed material was cDNA or gDNA that came from T cells, B-cell-depleted T cells, or PBMCs.

As processed by the authors: Using reference gene primer amplification, nucleated cell counts were estimated. Libraries were prepared by immunoSEQ multiplex PCR; TCRdb keeps only in-frame clonotypes and omits some of them. That table is the source of V, J and clone size, and D and trimming were worked out from the DNA. Of a few hundred thousand clones listed, roughly 90% are singletons. V dropped 3 bases and J dropped 8; count of bases not matched to a gene: 4. The CDR3 runs to 14 residues. Looked up from germline, CDR1 is LGHDT and CDR2 is YNNKEL (reference sequence). The sample was peripheral blood. The receptor's source is a woman in her forties or fifties with active or convalescent COVID-19. The rearrangement joins TRBV3-1 (or the pseudogene TRBV3-2) to TRBJ1-4; 9 bases are shared with TRBD1. The CDR3 nucleotides read TGTGCCAGCAGCCAGGGACAGGGTCGGGAAAAACTGTTTTTT. Its translation: CASSQGQGREKLFF.